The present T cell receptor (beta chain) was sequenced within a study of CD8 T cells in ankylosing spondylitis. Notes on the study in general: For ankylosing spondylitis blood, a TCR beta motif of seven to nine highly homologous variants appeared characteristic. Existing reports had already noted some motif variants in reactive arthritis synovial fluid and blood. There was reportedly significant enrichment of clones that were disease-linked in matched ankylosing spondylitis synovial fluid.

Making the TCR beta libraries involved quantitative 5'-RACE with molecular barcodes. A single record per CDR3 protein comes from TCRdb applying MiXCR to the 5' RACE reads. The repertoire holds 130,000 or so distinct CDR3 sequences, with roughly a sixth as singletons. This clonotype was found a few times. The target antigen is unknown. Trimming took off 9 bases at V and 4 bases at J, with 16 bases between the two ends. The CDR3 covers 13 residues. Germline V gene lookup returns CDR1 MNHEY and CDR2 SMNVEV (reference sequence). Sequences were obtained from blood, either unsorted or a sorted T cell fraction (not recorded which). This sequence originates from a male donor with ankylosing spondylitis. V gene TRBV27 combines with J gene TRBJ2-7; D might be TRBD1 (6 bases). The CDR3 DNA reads TGTGCCAGTGCCTCAGGGGTAGGGTACGAGCAGTACTTC. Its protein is CASASGVGYEQYF.